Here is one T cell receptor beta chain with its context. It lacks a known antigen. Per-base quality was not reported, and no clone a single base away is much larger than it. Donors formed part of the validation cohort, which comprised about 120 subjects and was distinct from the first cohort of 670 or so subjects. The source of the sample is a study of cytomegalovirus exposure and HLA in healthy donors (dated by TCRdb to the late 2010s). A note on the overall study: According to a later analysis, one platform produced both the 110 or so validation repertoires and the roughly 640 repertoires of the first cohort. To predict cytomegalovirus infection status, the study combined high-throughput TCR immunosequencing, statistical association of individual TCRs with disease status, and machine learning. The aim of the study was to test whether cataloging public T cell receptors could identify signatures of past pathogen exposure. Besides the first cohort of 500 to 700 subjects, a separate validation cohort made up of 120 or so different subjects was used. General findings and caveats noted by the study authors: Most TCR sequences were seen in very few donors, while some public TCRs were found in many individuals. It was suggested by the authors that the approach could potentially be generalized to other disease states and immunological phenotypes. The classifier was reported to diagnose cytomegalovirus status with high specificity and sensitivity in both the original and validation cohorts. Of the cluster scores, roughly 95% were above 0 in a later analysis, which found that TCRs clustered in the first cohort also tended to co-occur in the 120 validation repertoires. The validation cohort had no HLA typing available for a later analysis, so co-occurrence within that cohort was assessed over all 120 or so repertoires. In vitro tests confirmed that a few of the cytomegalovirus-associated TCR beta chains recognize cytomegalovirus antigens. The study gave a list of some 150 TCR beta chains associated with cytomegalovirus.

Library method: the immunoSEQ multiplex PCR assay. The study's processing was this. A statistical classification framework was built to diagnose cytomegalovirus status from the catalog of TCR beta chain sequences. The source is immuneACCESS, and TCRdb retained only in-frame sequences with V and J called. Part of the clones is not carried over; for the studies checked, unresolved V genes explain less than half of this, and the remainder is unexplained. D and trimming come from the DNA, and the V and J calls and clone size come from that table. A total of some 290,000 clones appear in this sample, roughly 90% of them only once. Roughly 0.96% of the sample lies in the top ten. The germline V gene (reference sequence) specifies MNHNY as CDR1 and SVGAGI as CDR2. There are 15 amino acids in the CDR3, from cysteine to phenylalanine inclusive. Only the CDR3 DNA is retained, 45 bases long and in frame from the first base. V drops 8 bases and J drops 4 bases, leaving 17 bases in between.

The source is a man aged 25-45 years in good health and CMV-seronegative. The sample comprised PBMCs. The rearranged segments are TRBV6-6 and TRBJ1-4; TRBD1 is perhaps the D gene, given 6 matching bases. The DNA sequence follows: TGTGCCAGCGTGCAGTATCAGGGGCGTAATGAAAAACTGTTTTTT. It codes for CASVQYQGRNEKLFF.